This is a list of T cell receptor beta chains from one sample in a study of Ad26.COV2.S vaccination and SARS-CoV-2 variants. Libraries were prepared by immunoSEQ multiplex PCR; TCRdb keeps only in-frame clonotypes and omits some of them. Of some 500,000 clones listed, about 88% are singletons. Sequencing was performed on peripheral blood, taken in a trial of Ad26.COV2.S vaccine versus placebo. The receptors were sampled from a person between 18 and 65 years old who received the Ad26.COV2.S COVID-19 vaccine or a placebo. CDR3s include the opening cysteine and the closing phenylalanine or tryptophan. Fields, in order: D gene, J gene, V gene, clone size, CDR3 DNA, CDR3 protein. The D gene is left open where the match is weak. Rows may omit the clone size; those that give it use once, few, many or a size class.

d_gene: NA; j_gene: TRBJ2-7; v_gene: TRBV28; abundance: NA; CDR3nt: TGTGCCAGCAGTTCTTCACAGGACGAGCAGTACTTC; CDR3aa: CASSSSQDEQYF
d_gene: NA; j_gene: TRBJ2-7; v_gene: TRBV9; abundance: NA; CDR3nt: TGTGCCAGCACCCGGGGGCGCCAGGACTACGAGCAGTACTTC; CDR3aa: CASTRGRQDYEQYF
d_gene: TRBD1; j_gene: TRBJ1-2; v_gene: TRBV19; abundance: NA; CDR3nt: TGTGCCAGTAGCTTTGGGCCGGGACAGGGGGGTATTAACTATGGCTACACCTTC; CDR3aa: CASSFGPGQGGINYGYTF
d_gene: NA; j_gene: TRBJ1-1; v_gene: TRBV12-3/TRBV12-4; abundance: NA; CDR3nt: TGTGCCAGCAGTTTTAATTTGGACACTGAAGCTTTCTTT; CDR3aa: CASSFNLDTEAFF
d_gene: NA; j_gene: TRBJ1-3; v_gene: TRBV15; abundance: NA; CDR3nt: TGTGCCACCAGCAGAGGAGACAGAAACTCTGGAAACACCATATATTTT; CDR3aa: CATSRGDRNSGNTIYF
d_gene: TRBD1; j_gene: TRBJ1-1; v_gene: TRBV6-2/TRBV6-3; abundance: NA; CDR3nt: TGTGCCAGCAGTTACCTCCGACAGGGCGGATACACTGAAGCTTTCTTT; CDR3aa: CASSYLRQGGYTEAFF
d_gene: TRBD2; j_gene: TRBJ2-1; v_gene: TRBV9; abundance: NA; CDR3nt: TGTGCCAGCAGCGTAGGACTAGCGGGAGCCGGCTACAATGAGCAGTTCTTC; CDR3aa: CASSVGLAGAGYNEQFF
d_gene: NA; j_gene: TRBJ2-6; v_gene: TRBV4-3; abundance: NA; CDR3nt: TGCGCCAGCAGCCAAGAGGCCCTTCCTCCGGGGGCCAACGTCCTGACTTTC; CDR3aa: CASSQEALPPGANVLTF
d_gene: NA; j_gene: TRBJ1-4; v_gene: TRBV20-1; abundance: NA; CDR3nt: TGCAGTGCTTCCACCGTAGAAAAACTGTTTTTT; CDR3aa: CSASTVEKLFF
d_gene: NA; j_gene: TRBJ1-3; v_gene: TRBV6-6; abundance: NA; CDR3nt: TGTGCCGCCCTGTCAGGCTTTGGAAACACCATATATTTT; CDR3aa: CAALSGFGNTIYF
d_gene: NA; j_gene: TRBJ1-1; v_gene: TRBV11-1; abundance: NA; CDR3nt: TGTGCCAGCAGCTTCTATGGGGCAAACACTGAAGCTTTCTTT; CDR3aa: CASSFYGANTEAFF
d_gene: NA; j_gene: TRBJ1-2; v_gene: TRBV21-1; abundance: NA; CDR3nt: TGTGCCAGCAGCAAAAACGGGCCGAGGGGGCACTATGGCTACACCTTC; CDR3aa: CASSKNGPRGHYGYTF
d_gene: NA; j_gene: TRBJ2-7; v_gene: TRBV4-2; abundance: NA; CDR3nt: TGTGCCAGCAGCCAAGAGGGGAACGGGGGCTACGAGCAGTACTTC; CDR3aa: CASSQEGNGGYEQYF
d_gene: NA; j_gene: TRBJ2-1; v_gene: TRBV7-2; abundance: once; CDR3nt: TGTGCCAGCAGCTTTGCCCTAGTGTTGGATGAGCAGTTCTTC; CDR3aa: CASSFALVLDEQFF
d_gene: NA; j_gene: TRBJ2-2; v_gene: TRBV6-1; abundance: few; CDR3nt: TGTGCCAGCAGTGAGACCGCGGGGACCGGGGAGCTGTTTTTT; CDR3aa: CASSETAGTGELFF
d_gene: NA; j_gene: TRBJ1-5; v_gene: TRBV4-3; abundance: NA; CDR3nt: TGCGCCAGCAGCCAAGACCAAGTCGAGAGTTACAATCAGCCCCAGCATTTT; CDR3aa: CASSQDQVESYNQPQHF